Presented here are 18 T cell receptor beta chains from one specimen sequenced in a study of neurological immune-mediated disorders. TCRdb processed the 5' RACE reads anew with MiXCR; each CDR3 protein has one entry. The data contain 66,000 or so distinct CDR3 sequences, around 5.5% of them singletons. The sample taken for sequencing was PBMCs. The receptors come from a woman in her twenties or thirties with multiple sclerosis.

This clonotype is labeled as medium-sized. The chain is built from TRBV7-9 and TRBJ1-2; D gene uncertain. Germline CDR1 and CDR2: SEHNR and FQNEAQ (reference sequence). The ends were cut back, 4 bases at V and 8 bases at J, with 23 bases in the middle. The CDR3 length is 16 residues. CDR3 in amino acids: CASSSHIGGFLRGYTF. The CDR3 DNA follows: TGTGCCAGCAGCTCCCACATCGGAGGGTTCTTGCGGGGCTACACCTTC.

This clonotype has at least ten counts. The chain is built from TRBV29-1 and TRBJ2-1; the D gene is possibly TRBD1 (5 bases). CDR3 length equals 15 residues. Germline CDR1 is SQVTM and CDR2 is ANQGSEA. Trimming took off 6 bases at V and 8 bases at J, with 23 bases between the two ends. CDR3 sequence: CSVATTINRIHEQFF. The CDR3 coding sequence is TGCAGCGTCGCAACAACCATAAACAGGATCCATGAGCAGTTCTTC.

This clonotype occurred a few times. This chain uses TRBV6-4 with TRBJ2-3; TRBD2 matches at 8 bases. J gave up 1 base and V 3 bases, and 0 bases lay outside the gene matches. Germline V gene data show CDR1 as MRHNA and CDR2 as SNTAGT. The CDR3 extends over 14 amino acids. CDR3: CASSERGGTDTQYF. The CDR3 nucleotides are TGTGCCAGCAGTGAGCGGGGGGGCACAGATACGCAGTATTTT.

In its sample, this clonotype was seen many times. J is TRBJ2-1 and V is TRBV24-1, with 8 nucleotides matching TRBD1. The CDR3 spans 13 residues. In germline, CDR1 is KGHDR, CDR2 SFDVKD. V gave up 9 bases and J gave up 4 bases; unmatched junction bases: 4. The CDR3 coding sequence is TGTGCCACCGGGACAGGCGATTACAATGAGCAGTTCTTC. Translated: CATGTGDYNEQFF.

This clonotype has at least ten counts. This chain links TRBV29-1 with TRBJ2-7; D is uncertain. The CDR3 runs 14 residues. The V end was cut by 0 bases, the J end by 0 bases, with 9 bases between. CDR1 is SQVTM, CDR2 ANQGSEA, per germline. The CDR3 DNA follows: TGCAGCGTTGAAGAGGAGCAGGCCTCCTACGAGCAGTACTTC. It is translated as CSVEEEQASYEQYF.

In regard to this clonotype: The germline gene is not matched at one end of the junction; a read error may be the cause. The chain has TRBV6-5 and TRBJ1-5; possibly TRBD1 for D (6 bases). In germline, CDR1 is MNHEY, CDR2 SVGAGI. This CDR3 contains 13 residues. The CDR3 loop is CASSYSSGQPQNF. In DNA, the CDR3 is TGTGCCAGCAGTTACTCCAGTGGACAGCCCCAGAATTTT.

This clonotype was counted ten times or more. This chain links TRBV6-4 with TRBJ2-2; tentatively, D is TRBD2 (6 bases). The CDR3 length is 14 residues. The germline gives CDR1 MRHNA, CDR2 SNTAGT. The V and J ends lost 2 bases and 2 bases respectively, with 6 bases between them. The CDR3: CASSDGLNTGELFF. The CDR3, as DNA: TGTGCCAGCAGTGACGGACTAAACACCGGGGAGCTGTTTTTT.

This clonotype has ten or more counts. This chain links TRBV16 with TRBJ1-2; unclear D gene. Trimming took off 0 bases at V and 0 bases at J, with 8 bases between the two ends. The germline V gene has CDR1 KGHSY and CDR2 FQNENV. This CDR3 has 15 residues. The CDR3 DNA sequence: TGTGCCAGCAGCCAATCGGTCCCTTCTAACTATGGCTACACCTTC. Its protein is CASSQSVPSNYGYTF.

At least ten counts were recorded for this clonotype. CDR3 DNA sequence: TGTGCCAGCAGTTTATCCCCGGCCGAGACCCAGTACTTC. Translated, it gives CASSLSPAETQYF. The rearrangement uses TRBV12-3 or TRBV12-4 and TRBJ2-5, with D hard to call. CDR3 size: 13 residues. Trimming removed 2 bases from V and 5 bases from J, with 9 bases in between.

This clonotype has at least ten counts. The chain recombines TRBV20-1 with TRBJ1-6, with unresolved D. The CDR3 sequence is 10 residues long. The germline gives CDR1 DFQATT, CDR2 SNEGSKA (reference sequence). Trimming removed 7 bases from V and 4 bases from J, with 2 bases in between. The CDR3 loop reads CSGYNSPLHF. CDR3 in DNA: TGCAGTGGATATAATTCACCCCTCCACTTT.

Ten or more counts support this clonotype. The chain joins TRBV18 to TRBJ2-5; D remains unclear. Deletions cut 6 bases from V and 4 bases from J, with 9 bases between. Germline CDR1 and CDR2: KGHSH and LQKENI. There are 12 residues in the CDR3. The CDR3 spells CASSPMGETQYF. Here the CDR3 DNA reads TGTGCCAGCTCTCCCATGGGAGAGACCCAGTACTTC.

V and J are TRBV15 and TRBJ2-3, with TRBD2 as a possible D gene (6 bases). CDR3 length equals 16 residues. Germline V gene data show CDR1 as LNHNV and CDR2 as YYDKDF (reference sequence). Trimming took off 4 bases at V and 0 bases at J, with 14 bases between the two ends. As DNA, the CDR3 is TGTGCCACCAGCAAGGGAGGTTACGGGAGCACAGATACGCAGTATTTT. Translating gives CATSKGGYGSTDTQYF.

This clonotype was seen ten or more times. CDR3 nucleotides: TGCGCCAGCAGCTTTGAGGGACTGGAGTTCTTC. It yields the protein CASSFEGLEFF. This sequence joins TRBV5-1 and TRBJ2-1, with D possibly matching TRBD2 (6 bases). Germline V gene lookup returns CDR1 SGHRS and CDR2 YFSETQ. This CDR3 has 11 amino acids. V was cut by 2 bases and J by 14 bases, with 11 bases left in between.

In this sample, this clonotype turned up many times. The chain's CDR3 is CASSPGAGGSYNEQFF. CDR3 coding DNA: TGTGCCAGCAGCCCCGGAGCTGGGGGTTCCTACAATGAGCAGTTCTTC. V is TRBV4-2 and J is TRBJ2-1; D might be TRBD1 or TRBD2, each matching 5 bases. Germline V gene sequence: CDR1 LGHNA, CDR2 YNFKEQ. The V and J ends lost 4 bases and 1 base respectively, with 14 bases between them. This CDR3 comprises 16 residues.

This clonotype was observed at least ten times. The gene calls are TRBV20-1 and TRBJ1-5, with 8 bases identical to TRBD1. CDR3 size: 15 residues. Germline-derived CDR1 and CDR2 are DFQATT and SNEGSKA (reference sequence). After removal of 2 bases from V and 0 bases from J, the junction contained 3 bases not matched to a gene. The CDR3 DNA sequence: TGCAGTGCTAGAAGCCAGGGGGCTAGCAATCAGCCCCAGCATTTT. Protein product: CSARSQGASNQPQHF.

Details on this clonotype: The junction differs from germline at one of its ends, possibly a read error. CDR3 sequence: CASSFWAYRSNQPQNF. In nucleotides, the CDR3 is TGTGCCAGCAGCTTTTGGGCGTACAGGAGCAATCAGCCCCAGAATTTT. The chain carries TRBV5-6 and TRBJ1-5; D perhaps matches TRBD1 (5 bases). The CDR3 consists of 16 residues. Per germline, CDR1 SGHDT and CDR2 YYEEEE.

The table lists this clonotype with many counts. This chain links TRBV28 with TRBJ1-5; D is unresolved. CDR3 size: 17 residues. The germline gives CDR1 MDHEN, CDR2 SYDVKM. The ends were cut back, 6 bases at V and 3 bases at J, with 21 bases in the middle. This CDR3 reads CASRSVSRQSFNQPQHF. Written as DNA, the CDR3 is TGTGCCAGCAGGTCTGTAAGTCGACAAAGTTTCAATCAGCCCCAGCATTTT.

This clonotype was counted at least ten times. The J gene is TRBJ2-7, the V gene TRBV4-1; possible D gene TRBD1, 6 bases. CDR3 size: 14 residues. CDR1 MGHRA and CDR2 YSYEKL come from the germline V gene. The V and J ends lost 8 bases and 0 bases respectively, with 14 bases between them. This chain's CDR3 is CASSQDSNSYEQYF. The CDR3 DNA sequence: TGCGCCAGCTCACAGGACAGCAACTCCTACGAGCAGTACTTC.